This is a list of T cell receptor beta chains from one sample in a study of CD8 T cells in Susac syndrome. TCRdb re-called the immunoSEQ multiplex PCR reads through MiXCR, storing one row per CDR3 protein. Of some 400,000 distinct CDR3 sequences in the sample, more than 80% are singletons; the top ten hold 0.09% to 0.15%. Material: CD8+ T cells from PBMCs. The receptors originated from a human donor with multiple sclerosis. Both conserved end residues are part of each CDR3. The D gene is left open where the match is weak. The size field is filled for only some rows; it gives once, few, many or a size class.

>TRBV6-4|TRBJ2-1|once|TRBD2
TGTGCCAGCAGTGAGGCTAGCGGGACTCCCTACAATGAGCAGTTCTTC
CASSEASGTPYNEQFF
>TRBV19|TRBJ2-4|NA|NA
TGTGCCAGTAGTATTGGGCCAGAGGGATTAAACATTCAGTACTTC
CASSIGPEGLNIQYF
>TRBV7-6|TRBJ2-6|NA|TRBD1
TGTGCCAGCAGCCCCACAGGGGTCGGGGCCAACGTCCTGACTTTC
CASSPTGVGANVLTF
>TRBV2|TRBJ1-1|NA|NA
TGTGCCAGCAGTGAAGCGCTTAGTCCTGAAGCTTTCTTT
CASSEALSPEAFF
>TRBV27|TRBJ2-6|NA|NA
TGTGCCAGCAGTTTATCTACTGGGGCCAACGTCCTGACTTTC
CASSLSTGANVLTF
>TRBV15|TRBJ2-3|few|NA
TGTGCCACCAGCAGCTCCGGGGCCTCCACAGATACGCAGTATTTT
CATSSSGASTDTQYF
>TRBV6-5|TRBJ2-2|NA|NA
TGTGCCAGCAGTTACGGGGGGACGAACACCGGGGAGCTGTTTTTT
CASSYGGTNTGELFF
>TRBV5-1|TRBJ1-1|NA|NA
TGCGCCAGCAGCTTGATCGAAACAGAAAACACTGAAGCTTTCTTT
CASSLIETENTEAFF
>TRBV12-5|TRBJ2-3|NA|TRBD2
TGTGCTAGTGGACTAGCGGGGGGCCTAGATACGCAGTATTTT
CASGLAGGLDTQYF
>TRBV28|TRBJ2-1|NA|NA
TGTGCCAGCAGTGAGGGCCTTTTCTACAATGAGCAGTTCTTC
CASSEGLFYNEQFF
>TRBV4-1|TRBJ1-2|NA|TRBD1
TGCGCCAGCAGCCAAGCGGCGGGACAGTCAATCGTAGACTATGGCTACACCTTC
CASSQAAGQSIVDYGYTF
>TRBV7-9|TRBJ1-1|NA|NA
TGTGCCAGCAGCTTGGACAGTTCTATCACTGAAGCTTTCTTT
CASSLDSSITEAFF
>TRBV2|TRBJ2-7|NA|NA
TGTGCCAGCGCTGATGATAGGGACAACTCCTACGAGCAGTACTTC
CASADDRDNSYEQYF
>TRBV12-3/TRBV12-4|TRBJ1-1|NA|NA
TGTGCCAGCAGTTTAAAACGAGAGAAGGAGGGGGAGACTGAAGCTTTCTTT
CASSLKREKEGETEAFF
>TRBV11-3|TRBJ2-5|NA|NA
TGTGCCAGCAGCCCAGGAAAGGGATGGCAAGAGACCCAGTACTTC
CASSPGKGWQETQYF
>TRBV29-1|TRBJ2-7|few|TRBD1
TGCAGCGTTGAAGGTGGGACAGGGGTCGACGAGCAGTACTTC
CSVEGGTGVDEQYF